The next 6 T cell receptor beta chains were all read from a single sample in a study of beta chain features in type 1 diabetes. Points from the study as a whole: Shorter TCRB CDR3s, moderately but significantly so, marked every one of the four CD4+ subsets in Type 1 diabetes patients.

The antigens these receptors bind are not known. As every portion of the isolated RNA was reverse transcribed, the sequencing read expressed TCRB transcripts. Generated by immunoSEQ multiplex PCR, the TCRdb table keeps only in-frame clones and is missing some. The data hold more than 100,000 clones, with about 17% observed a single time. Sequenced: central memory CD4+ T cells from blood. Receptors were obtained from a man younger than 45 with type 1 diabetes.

CDR3 amino acids: CASSPLATREEYF. CDR3 bases: TGTGCCAGCTCACCTCTCGCAACGAGGGAGGAGTACTTC. The chain employs TRBV18 and TRBJ2-5; D may be TRBD2 (6 bases). This CDR3 comprises 13 residues. With 3 bases removed from V and 12 bases from J, the gap between germline ends came to 17 bases. CDR1 is KGHSH and CDR2 is LQKENI in the germline V gene. The full variable domain, its missing parts supplied by reference TRBV18 and TRBJ2-5, is NAGVMQNPRHLVRRRGQEARLRCSPMKGHSHVYWYRQLPEEGLKFMVYLQKENIIDESGMPKERFSAEFPKEGPSILRIQQVVRGDSAAYFCASSPLATREEYFGPGTRLLVL.

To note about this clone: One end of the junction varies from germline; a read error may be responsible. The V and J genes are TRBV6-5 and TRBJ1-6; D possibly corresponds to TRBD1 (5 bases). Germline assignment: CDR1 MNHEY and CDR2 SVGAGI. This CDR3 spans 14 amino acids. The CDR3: CASSDPRGGSPLHF. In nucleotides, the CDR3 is TGCGCCAGCAGTGACCCACGGGGGGGTTCACCCCTCCACTTT.

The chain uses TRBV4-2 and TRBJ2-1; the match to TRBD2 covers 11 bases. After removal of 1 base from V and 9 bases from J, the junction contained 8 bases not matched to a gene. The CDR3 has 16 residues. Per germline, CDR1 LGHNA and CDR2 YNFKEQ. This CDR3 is CASSQVTLAGEGEQFF. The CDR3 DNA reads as TGTGCCAGCAGCCAAGTCACACTAGCGGGGGAAGGTGAGCAGTTCTTC.

The CDR3 sequence: CSVAWRADQETQYF. The CDR3 region has the DNA TGCAGCGTTGCCTGGAGGGCGGACCAAGAGACCCAGTACTTC. This chain uses TRBV29-1 with TRBJ2-5; D perhaps matches TRBD2 (6 bases). This CDR3 has 14 amino acids. Germline V lookup: CDR1 SQVTM, CDR2 ANQGSEA. The V and J ends lost 4 bases and 0 bases respectively, with 12 bases between them.

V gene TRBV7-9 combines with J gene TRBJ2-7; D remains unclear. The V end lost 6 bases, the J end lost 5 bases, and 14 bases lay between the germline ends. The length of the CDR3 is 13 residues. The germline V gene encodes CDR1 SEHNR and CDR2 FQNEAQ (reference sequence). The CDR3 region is CASRAVASDEQYF. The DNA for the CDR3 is TGTGCCAGCAGAGCCGTAGCAAGCGACGAGCAGTACTTC. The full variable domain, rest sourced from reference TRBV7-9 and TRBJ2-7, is DTGVSQNPRHKITKRGQNVTFRCDPISEHNRLYWYRQTLGQGPEFLTYFQNEAQLEKSRLLSDRFSAERPKGSFSTLEIQRTEQGDSAMYLCASRAVASDEQYFGPGTRLTVT.

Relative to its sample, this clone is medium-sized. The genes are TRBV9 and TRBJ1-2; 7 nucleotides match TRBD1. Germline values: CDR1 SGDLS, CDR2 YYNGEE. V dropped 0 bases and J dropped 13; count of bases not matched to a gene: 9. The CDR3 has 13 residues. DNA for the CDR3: TGTGCCAGCAGCGTAGACGGAGACAGGGCGGGCACCTTC. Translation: CASSVDGDRAGTF.